The subject of this entry is one TCR beta chain. TCRdb recomputed calls from the RT-PCR reads with MiXCR, one row per CDR3 protein. In the table there are 550,000 to 750,000 distinct CDR3 sequences, 14% of which are singletons. V lost 7 bases and J 1 base, leaving 11 bases between the germline ends. CDR3 length: 13 residues. Germline CDR1 DFQATT, CDR2 SNEGSKA (reference sequence). The clonotype originates from a female donor in good health, serving as a healthy control. This rearrangement joins TRBV20-1 to TRBJ1-5, with a weak D call TRBD1 (5 bases). The sequencing sample was made of memory CD4+ T cells from blood. CDR3 DNA: TGCAGTGATAGGCGGGACAGCAATCAGCCCCAGCATTTT. Translating it yields CSDRRDSNQPQHF.